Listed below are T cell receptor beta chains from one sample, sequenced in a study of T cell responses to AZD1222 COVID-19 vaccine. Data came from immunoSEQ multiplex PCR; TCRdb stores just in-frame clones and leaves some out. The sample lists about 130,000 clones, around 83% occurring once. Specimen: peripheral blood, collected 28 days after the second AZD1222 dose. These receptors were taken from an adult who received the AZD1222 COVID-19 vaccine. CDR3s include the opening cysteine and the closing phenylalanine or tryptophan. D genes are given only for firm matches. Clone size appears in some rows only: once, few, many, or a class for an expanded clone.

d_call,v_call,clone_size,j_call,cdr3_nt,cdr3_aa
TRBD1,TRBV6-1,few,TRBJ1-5,TGTGCCAGCAGTGAAGGGGACAGGGTCAATCAGCCCCAGCATTTT,CASSEGDRVNQPQHF
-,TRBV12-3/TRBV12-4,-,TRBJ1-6,TGTGCCAGCAGCCTCTTTTCACCCCTCCACTTT,CASSLFSPLHF
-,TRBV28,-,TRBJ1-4,TGTGCCCGCCGGCGGGGGGGGGCTGATGAAAAACTGTTTTTT,CARRRGGADEKLFF
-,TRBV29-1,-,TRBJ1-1,TGCAGCGTTAGGTGGCAGGGGACGGACACTGAAGCTTTCTTT,CSVRWQGTDTEAFF
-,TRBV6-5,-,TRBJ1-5,TGTGCCAGCAGCCTAAATCAGCCCCAGCATTTT,CASSLNQPQHF
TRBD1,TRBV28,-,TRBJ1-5,TGTGCCAGCAGTCCAGACAGGGTAGGGGTTAATCAGCCCCAGCATTTT,CASSPDRVGVNQPQHF
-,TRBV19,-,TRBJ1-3,TGTGCCAGTTGGGACGGGACGAAGGGGTCGAACACCATATATTTT,CASWDGTKGSNTIYF
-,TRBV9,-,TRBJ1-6,TGTGCCAGCAGCGGAACGATTAGCTCCTATAATTCACCCCTCCACTTT,CASSGTISSYNSPLHF
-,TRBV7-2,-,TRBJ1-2,TGTGCCAGCAGCTCCCTTGGTACCTATGGCTACACCTTC,CASSSLGTYGYTF
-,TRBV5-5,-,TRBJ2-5,TGTGCCAGCAGCCCCCGCACTAGCCTACAAGAGACCCAGTACTTC,CASSPRTSLQETQYF
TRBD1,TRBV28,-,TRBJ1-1,TGTGCCAGCAGCCCGCCAGGGGGTCTCACTGAAGCTTTCTTT,CASSPPGGLTEAFF
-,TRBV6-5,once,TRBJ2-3,TGTGCCAGCAGTTACTCGCGCCCCGCAGGGGATACGCAGTATTTT,CASSYSRPAGDTQYF
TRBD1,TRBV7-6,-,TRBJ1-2,TGTGCCAGCAGCCCTGGACAGGGGGCTCACTATGGCTACACCTTC,CASSPGQGAHYGYTF
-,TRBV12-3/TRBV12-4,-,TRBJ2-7,TGTGCCAGCAGCCAGACAAATTTCTACGAGCAGTACTTC,CASSQTNFYEQYF
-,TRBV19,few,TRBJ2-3,TGTGCCAGTAGTATCCAGCGAGATACGCAGTATTTT,CASSIQRDTQYF
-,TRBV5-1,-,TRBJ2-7,TGCGCCAGCGGAAGTGGACCGACTTCCTACGAGCAGTACTTC,CASGSGPTSYEQYF
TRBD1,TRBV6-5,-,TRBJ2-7,TGTGCCAGCAGCCGCCCGGGACAGGGTACGGCCGAGCAGTACTTC,CASSRPGQGTAEQYF
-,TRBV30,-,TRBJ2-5,TGTGCCTGGACTTCGACGGACAGCCAAGAGACCCAGTACTTC,CAWTSTDSQETQYF
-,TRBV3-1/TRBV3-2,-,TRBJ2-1,TGTGCCAGCAGCCAAGGCCTCCGGACTTGGAGAGACAATGAGCAGTTCTTC,CASSQGLRTWRDNEQFF
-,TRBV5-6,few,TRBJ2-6,TGTGCCAGCAGCAGGGATGGGGGTGGGGCCAACGTCCTGACTTTC,CASSRDGGGANVLTF
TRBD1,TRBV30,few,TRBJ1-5,TGTGCCTGGAATACAGGGGGTGGGCAGCCCCAGCATTTT,CAWNTGGGQPQHF
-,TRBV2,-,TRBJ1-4,TGTGCCAGCAGGGTACGGGAAGACGGGAGGGAAAAACTGTTTTTT,CASRVREDGREKLFF
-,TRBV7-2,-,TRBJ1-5,TGTGCCAGCAGCTTGCCGTATAGCAATCAGCCCCAGCATTTT,CASSLPYSNQPQHF
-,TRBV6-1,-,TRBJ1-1,TGTGCCAGCAGTGATCAGGGTTTCACTGAAGCTTTCTTT,CASSDQGFTEAFF
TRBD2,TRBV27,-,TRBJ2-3,TGTGCCAGCAGTCTCAAGACTAGCGGGGGAGATACGCAGTATTTT,CASSLKTSGGDTQYF
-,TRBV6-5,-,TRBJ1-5,TGTGCCAGCAGACGGCAGGGTAGCGGCAATCAGCCCCAGCATTTT,CASRRQGSGNQPQHF
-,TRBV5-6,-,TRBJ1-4,TGTGCCAGTAGTACAGGGGAAAAACTGTTTTTT,CASSTGEKLFF
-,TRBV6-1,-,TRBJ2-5,TGTGCCAGCAGTGACGGGCTAGCGGAGACCCAGTACTTC,CASSDGLAETQYF
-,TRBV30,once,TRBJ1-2,TGTGCCTGCTCTCACTCCTATGGCTACACCTTC,CACSHSYGYTF
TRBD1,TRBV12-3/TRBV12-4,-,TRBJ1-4,TGTGCCAGCAGTTCCCGCGGGACAGCAGGACTGTTTTTT,CASSSRGTAGLFF
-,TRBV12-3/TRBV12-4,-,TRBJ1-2,TGTGCCAGCAGTTTGGCCGGAACCTATGGCTACACCTTC,CASSLAGTYGYTF
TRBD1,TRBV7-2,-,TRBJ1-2,TGTGCCAGCAGCTTAGCGACAGGGGCTGGTGGCTACACCTTC,CASSLATGAGGYTF
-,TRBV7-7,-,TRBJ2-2,TGTGCCAGCAGCTTATTCCTAGCAAGGGATTTCACCGGGGAGCTGTTTTTT,CASSLFLARDFTGELFF
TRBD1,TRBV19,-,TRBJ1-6,TGTGCCAGTAGTCCATTAACCGGGACAGGGGTGGGATCACCCCTCCACTTT,CASSPLTGTGVGSPLHF
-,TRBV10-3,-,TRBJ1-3,TGTGCCACTTGGGGGGACCCCGGCCAAATGGTCTCTGGAAACACCATATATTTT,CATWGDPGQMVSGNTIYF
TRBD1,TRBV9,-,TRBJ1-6,TGTGCCAGCAGCCCCTCCCGGGACAGCAATTCACCCCTCCACTTT,CASSPSRDSNSPLHF
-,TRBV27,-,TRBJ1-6,TGTGCCAGCACAGGGTTCTATAATTCACCCCTCCACTTT,CASTGFYNSPLHF
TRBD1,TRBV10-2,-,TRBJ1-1,TGCGCCAGCAGAAGGGGGCTGAACACTGAAGCTTTCTTT,CASRRGLNTEAFF
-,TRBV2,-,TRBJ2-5,TGTGCCAGCACCCTACGACAGCAAGAGACCCAGTACTTC,CASTLRQQETQYF
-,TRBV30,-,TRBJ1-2,TGTGCCTGGAGTGTAGTTAGATCTCGGCCAGGTGGCTACACCTTC,CAWSVVRSRPGGYTF
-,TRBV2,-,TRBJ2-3,TGTGCCAGCAGTGACAATACAGATACGCAGTATTTT,CASSDNTDTQYF
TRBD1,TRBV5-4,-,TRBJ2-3,TGTGCCAGCAGCCGTCCCCACGGGACAGGATCGACAGATACGCAGTATTTT,CASSRPHGTGSTDTQYF
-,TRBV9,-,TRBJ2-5,TGTGCCAGCAGCCCCCCGGGGGCCTGGCAAGAGACCCAGTACTTC,CASSPPGAWQETQYF
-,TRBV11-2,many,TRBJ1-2,TGTGCCAGCAGCTCGGAACAGAGCTATGGCTACACCTTC,CASSSEQSYGYTF
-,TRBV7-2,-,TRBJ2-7,TGTGCCAGCAGCCCCCTGGGACAAATCTACGAGCAGTACTTC,CASSPLGQIYEQYF
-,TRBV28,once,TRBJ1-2,TGTGCCATAGGGACAATTGGCTACACCTTC,CAIGTIGYTF
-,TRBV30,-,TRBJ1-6,TGTGCCTGGGCGGCAGGGCGGAGCGGTTCACCCCTCCACTTT,CAWAAGRSGSPLHF
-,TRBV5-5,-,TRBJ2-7,TGTGCCAGCAGCCCGGCGACCGCTAGCTCCTACGAGCAGTACTTC,CASSPATASSYEQYF
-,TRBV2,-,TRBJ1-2,TGTGCCAGCAGTGAACGGCGGAGCTATGGCTACACCTTC,CASSERRSYGYTF
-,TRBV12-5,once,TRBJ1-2,TGTGCTAGTGCCCCAAGCATCGGAGCGGCCGGCTACACCTTC,CASAPSIGAAGYTF
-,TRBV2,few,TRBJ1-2,TGTGCCAGCAGGGTCGAGGGGACGAGAGGCTACACCTTC,CASRVEGTRGYTF
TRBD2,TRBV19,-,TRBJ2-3,TGTGCCAGTAGTATGTCTAGCGGGGACAAAGATACGCAGTATTTT,CASSMSSGDKDTQYF
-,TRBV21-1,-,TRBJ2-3,TGTGCCAGCAGCAAGGTGACAGTCACAGATACGCAGTATTTT,CASSKVTVTDTQYF
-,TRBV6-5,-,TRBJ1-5,TGTGCCAGCAGTCCGGTGGGAAGGCCCCAGCATTTT,CASSPVGRPQHF
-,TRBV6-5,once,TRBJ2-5,TGTGCCAGCAGTTATCCCGATGAGACCCAGTACTTC,CASSYPDETQYF